This TCR beta chain was sequenced for a study of T cells after yellow fever vaccination. About the research overall: SMART-Seq v4 Ultra Low Input prepared the low-cell-number fractions. Study observations and caveats: High-abundance clonotypes from the bulk population could contaminate FACS-sorted repertoires. A faster peak, day 5 versus 15, was reached by the weaker secondary response. Booster sampling recovered most clones from primary vaccination (approximately 96% CD4, around 88% CD8).

TCRdb re-analysed the 5' RACE reads in MiXCR, keeping a single row per CDR3 protein. This sample yields 200,000 to 300,000 distinct CDR3 sequences, of which over 3% are seen a single time; under 20% belongs to the top ten. The table lists this clonotype with many counts. Its antigen is as yet unknown. The CDR3 has 16 residues. V was shortened by 5 bases and J by 4 bases, with 17 bases between the two germline ends. This TCR derives from a man younger than 35 who received the YFV17D yellow fever vaccine. This specimen consisted of PBMCs, obtained 15 days after the yellow fever booster vaccination. This chain joins TRBV12-3 or TRBV12-4 and TRBJ1-4; unclear D gene. DNA of the CDR3: TGTGCCAGCAGTACACTCGACGGAGGTCTTAATGAAAAACTGTTTTTT. It encodes CASSTLDGGLNEKLFF.